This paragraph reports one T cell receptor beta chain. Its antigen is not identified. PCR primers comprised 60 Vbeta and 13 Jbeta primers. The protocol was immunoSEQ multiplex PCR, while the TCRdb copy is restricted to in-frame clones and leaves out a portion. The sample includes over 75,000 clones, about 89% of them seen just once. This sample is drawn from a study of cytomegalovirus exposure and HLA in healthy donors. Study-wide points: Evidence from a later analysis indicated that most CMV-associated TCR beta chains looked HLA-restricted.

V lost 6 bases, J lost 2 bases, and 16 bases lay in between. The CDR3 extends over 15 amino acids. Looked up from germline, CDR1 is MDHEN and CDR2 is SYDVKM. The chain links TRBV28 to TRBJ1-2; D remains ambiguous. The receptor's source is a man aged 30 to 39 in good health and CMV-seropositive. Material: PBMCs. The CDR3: CASSEGTGRNYGYTF. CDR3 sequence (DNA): TGTGCCAGCAGCGAGGGAACCGGCCGCAACTATGGCTACACCTTC.